This T cell receptor beta chain was profiled in a study of shared clonotypes between healthy human individuals. Overall study context: Plates per donor: three CD4 naive, three CD4 memory, two CD8 naive, one CD8 memory.

General study results and limits: Incompleteness in sorted-subset sequencing, despite large depth, was shown by rarefaction. Naive CD4 clonotypes overlapped across a handful of donors at about 5%.

In regard to this clone: Its antigen is undetermined.

Measured with immunoSEQ multiplex PCR; TCRdb has only the in-frame clones, and not every one. This sample has about 2.4 million clones, with more than 80% found just once. Everyone who donated was a Caucasian adult who lived in Nashville, Tennessee. The CDR3 spans 15 residues. V lost 0 bases, J lost 4 bases, and 12 bases lay in between. The germline V gene has CDR1 ENHRY and CDR2 SYGVKD. This clonotype originated in a man younger than 30 in good health. Sequencing input: naive CD4+ T cells sorted from blood. The subset was: CD45RA+ positively selected. This chain links TRBV10-3 with TRBJ1-2; no clear D gene. The CDR3 DNA reads TGTGCCATCAGTGAGTCGGAGACTATGACCTATGGCTACACCTTC. Translating it yields CAISESETMTYGYTF.